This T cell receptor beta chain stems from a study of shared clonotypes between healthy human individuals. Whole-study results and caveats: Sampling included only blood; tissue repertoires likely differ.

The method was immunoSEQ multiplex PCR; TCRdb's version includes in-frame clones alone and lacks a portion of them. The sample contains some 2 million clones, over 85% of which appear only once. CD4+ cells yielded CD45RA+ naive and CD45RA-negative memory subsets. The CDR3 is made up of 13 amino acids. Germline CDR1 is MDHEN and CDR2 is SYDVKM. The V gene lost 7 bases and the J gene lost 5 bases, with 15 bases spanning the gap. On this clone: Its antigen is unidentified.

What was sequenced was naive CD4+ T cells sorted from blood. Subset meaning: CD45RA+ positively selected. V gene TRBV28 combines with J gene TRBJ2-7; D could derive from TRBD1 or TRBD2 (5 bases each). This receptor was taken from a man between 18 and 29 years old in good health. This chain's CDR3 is CASKEGNTHEQYF. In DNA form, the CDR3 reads TGTGCCAGCAAAGAGGGGAACACCCACGAGCAGTACTTC.